This T cell receptor beta chain was documented in a study of T cells after yellow fever vaccination. Study-level background: Researchers used SMART-Seq v4 Ultra Low Input to prepare fractions that had low cell numbers. Notes on the study in general: Most clones from primary vaccination were detected again post-booster (roughly 96% CD4, approximately 90% CD8).

Template switching by 5'RACE produced TCR cDNA, adding a universal primer site and UMIs. TCRdb reanalysed the 5' RACE reads using MiXCR and keeps one entry per CDR3 protein. Counted here are 320,000 or so distinct CDR3 sequences, about 8.3% occurring once; the ten biggest clones make up around 17%. About this clonotype: Its antigen is still unknown.

This CDR3 spans 15 amino acids. V dropped 1 base and J dropped 3; count of bases not matched to a gene: 3. CDR1 and CDR2 from the germline V gene are KGHSH and LQKENI. V and J are TRBV18 and TRBJ1-3; 7 bases align to TRBD1. The specimen comprised PBMCs, sampled approximately 40 days after the first yellow fever vaccination. This TCR derives from a man younger than 35 who received the YFV17D yellow fever vaccine. CDR3 loop: CASSPRDSIGNTIYF. The CDR3, as DNA: TGTGCCAGCTCACCACGGGACAGTATTGGAAACACCATATATTTT. Looking up the rest from reference TRBV18 and TRBJ1-3 gives the full variable domain: NAGVMQNPRHLVRRRGQEARLRCSPMKGHSHVYWYRQLPEEGLKFMVYLQKENIIDESGMPKERFSAEFPKEGPSILRIQQVVRGDSAAYFCASSPRDSIGNTIYFGEGSWLTVV.